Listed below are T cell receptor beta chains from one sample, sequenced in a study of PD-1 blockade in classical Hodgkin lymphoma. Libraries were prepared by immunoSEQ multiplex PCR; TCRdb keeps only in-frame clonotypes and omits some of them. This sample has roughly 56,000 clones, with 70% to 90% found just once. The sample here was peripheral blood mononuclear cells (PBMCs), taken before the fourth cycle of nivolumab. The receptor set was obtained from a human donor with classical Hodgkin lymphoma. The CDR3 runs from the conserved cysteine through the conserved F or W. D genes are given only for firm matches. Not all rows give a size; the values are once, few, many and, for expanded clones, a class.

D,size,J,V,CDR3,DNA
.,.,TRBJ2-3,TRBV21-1,CASSKGPTSTDTQYF,TGTGCCAGCAGCAAAGGGCCCACCTCAACAGATACGCAGTATTTT
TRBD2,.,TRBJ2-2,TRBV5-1,CASSLSGENTGELFF,TGCGCCAGCAGCTTGAGCGGGGAAAACACCGGGGAGCTGTTTTTT
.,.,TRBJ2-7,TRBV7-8,CASSLGGAYQQYF,TGTGCCAGCAGCTTAGGGGGGGCCTACCAGCAGTACTTC
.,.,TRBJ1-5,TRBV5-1,CASSFDGSGGNQPQHF,TGCGCCAGCAGCTTCGACGGGTCCGGCGGCAATCAGCCCCAGCATTTT
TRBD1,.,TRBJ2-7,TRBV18,CASSQSPGQGALNEQYF,TGTGCCAGCTCACAAAGTCCGGGACAGGGGGCTTTGAACGAGCAGTACTTC
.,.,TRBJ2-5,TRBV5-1,CASSLVGEETQYF,TGCGCCAGCAGCTTGGTTGGGGAAGAGACCCAGTACTTC
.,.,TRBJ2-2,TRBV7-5,CVRSLGYTIPETPKLTGELFF,TGTGTCAGAAGCTTAGGGTATACCATACCCGAGACACCAAAGCTCACCGGGGAGCTGTTTTTT
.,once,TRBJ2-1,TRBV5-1,CASSLDSRQFF,TGCGCCAGCAGCTTGGACAGTAGACAGTTCTTC
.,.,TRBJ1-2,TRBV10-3,CAISGQNYGYTF,TGTGCCATCAGTGGACAGAACTATGGCTACACCTTC
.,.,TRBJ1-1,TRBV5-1,CASSLEVGSNTEAFF,TGCGCCAGCAGCTTGGAAGTCGGCTCGAACACTGAAGCTTTCTTT
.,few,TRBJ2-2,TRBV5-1,CASSLEGGGELFF,TGCGCCAGCAGCTTGGAGGGGGGAGGAGAGCTGTTTTTT
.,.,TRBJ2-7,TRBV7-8,CASTMGSSYEQYF,TGTGCCAGCACGATGGGCAGTTCCTACGAGCAGTACTTC
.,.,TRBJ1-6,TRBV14,CASSRRGHDNSPLHF,TGTGCCAGCAGCCGCAGGGGTCACGATAATTCACCCCTCCACTTT
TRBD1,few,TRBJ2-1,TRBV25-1,CASSAYTGTGLGQFF,TGTGCCAGCAGTGCCTATACCGGGACAGGGCTTGGGCAGTTCTTC
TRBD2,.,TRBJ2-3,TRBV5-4,CASSSFRGGTDTQYF,TGTGCCAGCAGCTCCTTTCGGGGAGGGACAGATACGCAGTATTTT
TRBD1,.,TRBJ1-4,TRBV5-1,CASSYHRDSNEKLFF,TGCGCCAGCAGCTACCACCGGGACAGTAATGAAAAACTGTTTTTT
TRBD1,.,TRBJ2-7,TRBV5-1,CASSSGQGGNEQYF,TGCGCCAGCAGCTCTGGACAGGGGGGGAACGAGCAGTACTTC
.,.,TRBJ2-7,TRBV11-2,CASSPPKKHEQYF,TGTGCCAGCAGCCCGCCGAAAAAGCACGAGCAGTACTTC
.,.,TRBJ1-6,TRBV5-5,CASSSSDNSPLHF,TGTGCCAGCAGCTCTTCGGATAATTCACCCCTCCACTTT
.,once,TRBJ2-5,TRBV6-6,CASMREETQYF,TGTGCCAGCATGCGGGAAGAGACCCAGTACTTC
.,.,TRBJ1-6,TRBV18,CASSPQVLVNSPLHF,TGTGCCAGCTCACCCCAGGTCTTAGTGAATTCACCCCTCCACTTT
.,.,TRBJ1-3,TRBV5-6,CASSFPGGTGGNTIYF,TGTGCCAGCAGCTTTCCCGGGGGAACTGGGGGAAACACCATATATTTT
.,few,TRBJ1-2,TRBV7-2,CASSSSPVGGIYGYTF,TGTGCCAGCAGCTCAAGCCCAGTAGGCGGAATCTATGGCTACACCTTC
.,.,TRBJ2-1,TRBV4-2,CASSQDGGYNEQFF,TGTGCCAGCAGCCAAGATGGAGGATACAATGAGCAGTTCTTC
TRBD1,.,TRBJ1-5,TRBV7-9,CASSLSPDRAPRQPQHF,TGTGCCAGCAGCTTATCCCCCGACAGGGCGCCTCGGCAGCCCCAGCATTTT
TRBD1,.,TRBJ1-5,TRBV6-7,CASSLDRAKPQHF,TGTGCCAGCAGCCTTGACAGGGCCAAGCCCCAGCATTTT
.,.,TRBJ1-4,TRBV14,CASSQLRGAGATNEKLFF,TGTGCCAGCAGCCAATTGAGGGGCGCCGGAGCAACTAATGAAAAACTGTTTTTT